What follows is one TCR beta chain and its context. This specimen comes from a study of blood T cell repertoires in COVID-19. This CDR3 contains 16 residues. Unmatched junction bases numbered 9, after V lost 3 bases and J lost 5 bases. CDR1 and CDR2 from the germline V gene are MDHEN and SYDVKM. Original handling: Cell counts per sample came from amplifying reference gene primers. The protocol was immunoSEQ multiplex PCR, while the TCRdb copy is restricted to in-frame clones and leaves out a portion. That table furnishes V, J and clone size, whereas the DNA furnished D and trimming. The sample contains roughly 250,000 clones, 75% to 90% of which appear only once.

This clonotype was sampled from a woman aged 25-40 years with acute COVID-19. The chain has TRBV28 and TRBJ2-1, with 8 positions matching TRBD2. The source material was PBMCs or T cells enriched from blood (not recorded which). CDR3 in amino acids: CASSFLYGGAHNEQFF. CDR3 in DNA: TGTGCCAGCAGTTTCCTTTACGGGGGGGCCCACAATGAGCAGTTCTTC.